This T cell receptor (beta chain) emerged from a study of CXCR3-negative and CXCR3-positive naive CD8 T cells (dated by TCRdb to about 2019). At the level of the whole study: In total, 130 million to 150 million TRB reads were obtained, or roughly 1.5 +/- 0.3 million reads per library. Diversity and physicochemical repertoire analyses covered roughly ten donors pooled from two independent experiments. For the TRBV-TRBJ cluster analysis, the naive subsets came from roughly 5 donors, while the memory cells came from 3 donors.

Sequencing was carried out with a NextSeq 550. The Human TCR Profiling Kit (MiLaboratory) was used to prepare UMI-labeled 5' RACE TRB cDNA libraries. cDNA synthesis used the entire amount of extracted RNA, and PCR amplification then used the entire amount of cDNA produced. Libraries were prepared in parallel with an identical number of PCR cycles. For the original study's pipeline: MIGEC and MiXCR extracted about 57,000 +/- 9,900 unique UMI-labeled TRB cDNA molecules per library, requiring at least two reads per UMI. An average of approximately 40,000 +/- 10,000 functional in-frame TRB CDR3 nucleotide clonotypes without stop codons was found per library. After downsampling to 5000 UMI-labeled TRB molecules per sample, diversity metrics, including normalized Shannon-Wiener and Chao1, were computed in VDJtools. Clonotype-size-weighted physicochemical properties of the central five CDR3 residues (interaction energy, strength, volume and Kidera factor 4) were computed in VDJtools. Through TCRdb reprocessing, the reads give one entry per CDR3 protein sequence; DNA is omitted. The V and J calls reflect TCRdb's pipeline rather than the authors' work. The table held for this sample gives 35,000 to 55,000 distinct CDR3 sequences. The ten largest clonotypes hold roughly 2.3% of the sample.

The CDR3 runs 15 amino acids, cysteine and phenylalanine included. There is no recorded DNA. Based on the germline V gene (reference sequence), the CDR1 and CDR2 sequences are SEHNR and FQNEAQ. Results the study describes overall, beyond this receptor: Freshly isolated PBMCs were used for most assays because CXCR3 expression went down partially after cryopreservation. Both naive subsets had comparably high repertoire diversity, while memory CD8+ T cells had much lower repertoire diversity. Surface CD5, linked to self-reactivity in mice, was comparable between naive subsets; TCR interaction strength was therefore also inferred from TRB CDR3 physicochemical properties. TRB CDR3s from CXCR3-positive naive cells showed higher hydrophobicity (lower Kidera factor 4), lower energy, and higher strength and volume indices than CXCR3-negative naive cells. TRBV-TRBJ usage was similar between naive CXCR3-negative and CXCR3-positive cells from the same donor, while memory cells showed distinct patterns.

Each CD8+ T cell subset was flow-sorted in triplicate, with under 350,000 cells per subset placed directly into RLT lysis buffer. Naive CD8+ T cells were defined stringently as CD45RO-CCR7+CD27+CD95- to exclude memory contaminants. Standard density gradient centrifugation was used to isolate peripheral blood mononuclear cells from buffy coats. A FACSAria III was used to flow-sort naive CXCR3-negative and CXCR3-positive CD8+ T cells. Total RNA was extracted from sorted cells with an RNeasy Mini Kit. To note about this clonotype: Its recognized antigen is unknown.

Sequenced material: naive CXCR3- CD8+ T cells from blood. The cell subset or site label, read with the paper, signifies: CD45RO-CCR7+CD27+CD95- naive CD8+ T cells lacking CXCR3 (TNR3-). This TCR came from a human donor in good health. Some clones in this sample may be carry-over from other donors' samples. The chain is made from TRBV7-9 and TRBJ2-1. The CDR3 is CASSFSQTRNNEQFF.